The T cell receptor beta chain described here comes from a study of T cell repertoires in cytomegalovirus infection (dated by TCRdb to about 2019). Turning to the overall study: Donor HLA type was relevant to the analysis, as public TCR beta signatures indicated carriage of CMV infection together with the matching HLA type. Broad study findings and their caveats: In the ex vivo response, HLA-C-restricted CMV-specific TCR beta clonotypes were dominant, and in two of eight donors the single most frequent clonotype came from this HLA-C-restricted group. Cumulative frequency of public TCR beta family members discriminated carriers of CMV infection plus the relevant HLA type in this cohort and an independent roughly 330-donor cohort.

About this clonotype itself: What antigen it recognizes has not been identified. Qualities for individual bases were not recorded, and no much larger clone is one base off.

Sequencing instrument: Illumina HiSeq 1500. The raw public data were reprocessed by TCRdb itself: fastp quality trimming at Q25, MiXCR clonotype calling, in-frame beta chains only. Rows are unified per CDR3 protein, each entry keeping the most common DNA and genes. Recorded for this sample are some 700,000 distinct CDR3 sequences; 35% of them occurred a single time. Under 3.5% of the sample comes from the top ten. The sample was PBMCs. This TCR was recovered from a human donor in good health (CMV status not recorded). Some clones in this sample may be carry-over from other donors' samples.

The CDR3 region: CASSFSAGAYSGANVLTF. The DNA sequence is TGTGCCAGCAGTTTTTCAGCAGGGGCCTACTCTGGGGCCAACGTCCTGACTTTC. The rearrangement combines TRBV28 with TRBJ2-6; TRBD1 is a possible D gene, resting on 6 matching bases. The CDR3 holds 18 amino acids from the cysteine to the phenylalanine. The DNA shown is the 54-base CDR3, in frame from base 1. The germline V gene sets CDR1 to MDHEN and CDR2 to SYDVKM. The V end loses 3 bases and the J end loses 0 bases, and a stretch of 15 bases separates them.